Listed below are T cell receptor beta chains from one sample, sequenced in a study of PD-1 blockade in classical Hodgkin lymphoma. Using immunoSEQ multiplex PCR, the repertoire was profiled, and TCRdb retains in-frame clones only, with some absent. The profile covers tens of thousands of clones, with over 85% appearing a single time and over 9.5% taken by the ten largest. Sequencing was performed on peripheral blood mononuclear cells (PBMCs), taken at baseline. These receptors were collected from a human donor with classical Hodgkin lymphoma. Both conserved end residues are part of each CDR3. The D gene is left open where the match is weak. Some rows have no size entry. The others give once, few or many, or a class for an expanded clone.

D gene	clone size	J gene	V gene	CDR3 DNA	CDR3 protein
-	-	TRBJ1-4	TRBV2	TGTGCCAGCAGTGACATGGGGGGAGTCGAAAAACTGTTTTTT	CASSDMGGVEKLFF
-	-	TRBJ1-3	TRBV28	TGTGCCAGCAGTTTACGGGGTGTTACAGGCTCTGGAAACACCATATATTTT	CASSLRGVTGSGNTIYF
-	-	TRBJ2-5	TRBV11-2	TGTGCCAGCAGCTTAGTGGGGGCGAGCACAGCACAAGAGACCCAGTACTTC	CASSLVGASTAQETQYF
-	-	TRBJ2-1	TRBV7-3	TGTGCCAGCAGCAACAAGGGGAATGAGCAGTTCTTC	CASSNKGNEQFF
-	once	TRBJ2-6	TRBV28	TGTGCCAGCAGTCTTATAATGACAGCTGGGGCCAACGTCCTGACTTTC	CASSLIMTAGANVLTF
TRBD1	-	TRBJ1-1	TRBV5-1	TGCGCCAGCAGCTTACTCCGGGACAGGGGGTTTTCGAACACTGAAGCTTTCTTT	CASSLLRDRGFSNTEAFF
-	-	TRBJ2-7	TRBV27	TGTGCCAGCAGTCCGGGGACAAATTTGGACGAGCAGTACTTC	CASSPGTNLDEQYF
TRBD1	-	TRBJ2-7	TRBV19	TGTGCCAGTAGGGACAGGGGGTCCGAGCAGTACTTC	CASRDRGSEQYF
TRBD2	-	TRBJ2-1	TRBV19	TGTGCCAGTAGTGCAGCGGGGGTTTCATACTACAATGAGCAGTTCTTC	CASSAAGVSYYNEQFF
-	-	TRBJ2-1	TRBV19	TGTGCCAGTAACCCGCCTGAGGGGCGGCAGTTCTTC	CASNPPEGRQFF
-	-	TRBJ2-2	TRBV28	TGTGCCAGCAGCCCCGACTACACCGGGGAGCTGTTTTTT	CASSPDYTGELFF
-	few	TRBJ2-7	TRBV7-9	TGTGCCAGCACACCTCAGACAGGACGCGAGCAGTACTTC	CASTPQTGREQYF
-	-	TRBJ1-4	TRBV10-3	TGTGCCAGCCAGGGGAATGAAAAACTGTTTTTT	CASQGNEKLFF
TRBD2	-	TRBJ2-2	TRBV2	TGTGCCAGCTACCGACTAGCGGGAGTCACCGGGGAGCTGTTTTTT	CASYRLAGVTGELFF
-	-	TRBJ2-6	TRBV27	TGTGCCAGCACCGTGGGCCCCCCTACTGGGGCCAACGTCCTGACTTTC	CASTVGPPTGANVLTF
TRBD1	once	TRBJ2-1	TRBV18	TGTGCCAGCTCTCCGACAGGGGGTGCCTACAATGAGCAGTTCTTC	CASSPTGGAYNEQFF
-	-	TRBJ1-5	TRBV5-5	TGTGCCAGCAGCCCACATGGAGGGGGCAATCAGCCCCAGCATTTT	CASSPHGGGNQPQHF
-	-	TRBJ1-1	TRBV5-1	TGCGCCAGCAGCTCGACGGAGCCTACCCCGGGCACTGAAGCTTTCTTT	CASSSTEPTPGTEAFF
-	-	TRBJ2-5	TRBV11-2	TGTGCCAGCAGCTTAGATTGGGGCTGGATGGGAAAGACCCAGTACTTC	CASSLDWGWMGKTQYF
-	-	TRBJ2-7	TRBV7-8	TGTGCCAGCAGCCAGTTGGGGAGAGTCTTCTACGAGCAGTACTTC	CASSQLGRVFYEQYF
TRBD1	-	TRBJ2-6	TRBV19	TGTGCCAGTAGTCCCTGGACAGGGGCCCACTCTGGGGCCAACGTCCTGACTTTC	CASSPWTGAHSGANVLTF
-	-	TRBJ2-7	TRBV11-2	TGTGCCAGCAGCTCCCCGGTTGATGGTACCTACGAGCAGTACTTC	CASSSPVDGTYEQYF
-	-	TRBJ1-5	TRBV28	TGTGCCAGCAGTTTGGTCGGTTATAGCAATCAGCCCCAGCATTTT	CASSLVGYSNQPQHF
-	-	TRBJ2-7	TRBV11-3	TGTGCCAGCAGCTTGGGCCTGGGATCCGAGCAGTACTTC	CASSLGLGSEQYF
TRBD1	once	TRBJ2-6	TRBV19	TGTGCCAGTAGTATGAGGACAGGACTGTACTCTGGGGCCAACGTCCTGACTTTC	CASSMRTGLYSGANVLTF
TRBD2	-	TRBJ2-5	TRBV5-1	TGCGCCAGCAGCCACGGGACTATCGGAGAGACCCAGTACTTC	CASSHGTIGETQYF
-	-	TRBJ2-1	TRBV5-6	TGTGCCAGCAGTTACTACAATGAGCAGTTCTTC	CASSYYNEQFF